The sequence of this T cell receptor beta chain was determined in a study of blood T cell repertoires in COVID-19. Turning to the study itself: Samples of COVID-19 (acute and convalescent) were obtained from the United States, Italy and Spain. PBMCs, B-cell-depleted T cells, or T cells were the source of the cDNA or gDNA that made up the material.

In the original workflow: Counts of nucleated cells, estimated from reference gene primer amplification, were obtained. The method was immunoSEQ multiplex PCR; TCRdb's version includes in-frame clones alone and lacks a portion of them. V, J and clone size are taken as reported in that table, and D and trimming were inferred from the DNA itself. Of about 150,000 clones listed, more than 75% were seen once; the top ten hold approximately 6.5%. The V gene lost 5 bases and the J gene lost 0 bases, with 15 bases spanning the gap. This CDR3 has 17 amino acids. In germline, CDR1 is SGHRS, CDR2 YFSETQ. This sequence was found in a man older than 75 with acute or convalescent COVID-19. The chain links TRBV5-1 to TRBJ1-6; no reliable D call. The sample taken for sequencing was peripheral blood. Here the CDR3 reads CASRDDRESSYNSPLHF. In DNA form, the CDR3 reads TGCGCCAGCAGGGACGACCGGGAGAGCTCCTATAATTCACCCCTCCACTTT.